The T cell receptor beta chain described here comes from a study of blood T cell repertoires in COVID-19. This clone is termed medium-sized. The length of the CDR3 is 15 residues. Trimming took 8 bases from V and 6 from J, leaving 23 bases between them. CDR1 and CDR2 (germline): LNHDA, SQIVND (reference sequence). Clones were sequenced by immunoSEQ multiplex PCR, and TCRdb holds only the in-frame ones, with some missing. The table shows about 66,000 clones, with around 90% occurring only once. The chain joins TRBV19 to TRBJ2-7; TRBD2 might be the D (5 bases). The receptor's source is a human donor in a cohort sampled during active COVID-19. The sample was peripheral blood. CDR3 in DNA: TGTGCCAGTCGGGGATCCCCACGAGCCCATTCCGAGCAGTACTTC. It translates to CASRGSPRAHSEQYF.